This T cell receptor (beta chain) was recorded in a study of beta chain features in type 1 diabetes (dated by TCRdb to the late 2010s). With respect to the entire study: Patients and healthy donors did not differ in mean age, gender distribution, total cell number or subset yield. A total of about 100 million sorted cells were examined across all samples, and RNA yield correlated strongly with the number of cells per subset. In the study, TCRB repertoires of sorted circulating CD4+ T cell subsets from recently diagnosed type 1 diabetes patients were compared with those of matched healthy donors. Regulatory and stem cell-like memory subsets were obtained from only 8 patients and roughly 8 healthy donors, while naive and central memory subsets were obtained from all 30 or so donors.

The High Capacity cDNA Reverse Transcription Kit was used to reverse transcribe all of the isolated RNA, meaning that expressed TCRB transcripts were what got sequenced. Naive, central memory and regulatory T cell samples underwent deep immunoSEQ sequencing, averaging approximately 3.5 million total reads per sample. After sorted cells were lysed in RLT buffer, RNA was extracted with DNase-treated RNeasy Micro or Mini kits, with the choice depending on cell number. To prevent cross-contamination, each cell subset was processed individually, whereas patient and healthy donor samples were processed jointly. Using the immunoSEQ multiplex PCR, TCRB sequences were amplified from cDNA into 87-bp fragments spanning the CDR3 region. The amplicons were sequenced using the Illumina HiSeq platform. In the original analysis: Synthetic template baselines were used to correct PCR bias computationally, reads within Hamming distance 2 were collapsed together, and singletons that could not be merged were discarded. Reads were aligned against IMGT so that V, D and J genes, CDR3 length and insertions or deletions at six rearrangement sites could be assigned. Within each subset, clonotype counts were normalized to sorted cell number, after which true diversity and Gini coefficients were computed with the tcR R package. The overlap coefficient, calculated on TCRB nucleotide sequences, was used to measure repertoire sharing. As a proxy for the pre-selection repertoire, out-of-frame TCRB sequences from naive cells were analyzed. This immuneACCESS table, as held by TCRdb, lists in-frame sequences with V and J called but not all clones. Of the missing ones, under half trace to an unresolved V gene in checked studies; the others have no known cause. The V and J calls and clone size come from that table; D and trimming were worked out from the DNA. For this sample the table gives around 160,000 clones, of which around 63% were detected only once. The ten largest clones add up to 0.08% to 0.095% of the sample.

V is pared back by 1 base and J by 2 bases, with 13 bases lying between the germline termini. From the cysteine through the phenylalanine, the CDR3 covers 15 amino acids. The entry retains the CDR3 DNA only, 45 bases that are in frame from base 1. The germline V gene encodes CDR1 SGHRS and CDR2 YFSETQ. On this clone: This receptor's antigen is unknown. Per-base quality was not reported, and no clone a single base away is much larger than it.

On the study overall, not on this receptor specifically: Shorter templates might have been favored by PCR, but patient and control samples were amplified and corrected together, so both groups would have been affected equally by any skew. At VDJ recombination sites, patients with type 1 diabetes made fewer insertions and deleted more nucleotides, a pattern implying thymic rearrangement abnormalities. Naive, central memory and regulatory TCRB repertoires appeared to be more alike among patients than among healthy donors. Type 1 diabetes patients showed a moderate but significant shortening of TCRB CDR3 length in all four CD4+ subsets. Because cDNA was sequenced instead of genomic DNA, activated cells with high expression could be over-represented, although the groups did not differ in activation or CD3 levels. Only small numbers of individuals were included in the HLA sub-analyses, which left unresolved whether HLA type had any influence on TCRB rearrangement.

A single peripheral blood draw of approximately 110 mL on average was collected from each donor into heparinised tubes. A BD FACSAria II and a panel including CD45RO, CCR7, CD25, CD127, CD95 and CD27 were used to sort naive, central memory, regulatory and stem cell-like memory CD4+ T cells. A purity above 98% was achieved for all sorted populations. PBMCs were isolated immediately by Lymphoprep density gradient centrifugation and stained directly without culture. To minimize batch effects, samples were stained and sorted in pairs, one healthy donor with one patient per experiment. Sequencing used naive CD4+ T cells from blood. The sample's cell subset or site label, decoded: true naive CD4+ T cells. The rearranged segments are TRBV5-1 and TRBJ2-7; the D region possibly corresponds to TRBD2 (5 bases align). The source of this sequence is a man between 25 and 39 years old with type 1 diabetes. The bases are TGCGCCAGCAGCTTGACGGGAATACAACCCTACGAGCAGTACTTC. This yields the protein CASSLTGIQPYEQYF.